Following are 17 T cell receptor beta chains from one sample sequenced in a study of T cells after yellow fever vaccination. MiXCR, run by TCRdb on the 5' RACE reads, gives a single entry per CDR3 protein. In the table there are about 60,000 distinct CDR3 sequences, around 6.5% of which are singletons. Source: CD8+ T cells sorted from PBMCs, taken on the day of the first yellow fever vaccination. The receptors derive from a man aged 18 to 29 who received the YFV17D yellow fever vaccine.

There are many counts of this clonotype. This chain links TRBV6-5 with TRBJ1-2; maybe TRBD1 (6 bases). This CDR3 has 19 residues. V was clipped by 0 bases and J by 4 bases, with 24 bases between them. The germline V gene encodes CDR1 MNHEY and CDR2 SVGAGI. CDR3: CASSYSFRQGYRSSYGYTF. DNA for the CDR3: TGTGCCAGCAGTTACTCGTTTCGGCAGGGGTACCGTTCTAGCTATGGCTACACCTTC.

There are a few counts of this clonotype. The chain uses TRBV4-2 and TRBJ2-5, with 11 bases matching TRBD2. Germline values: CDR1 LGHNA, CDR2 YNFKEQ. There are 17 residues in the CDR3. The V and J ends lost 0 bases and 7 bases, in that order; junction bases with no gene match: 10. The DNA for the CDR3 is TGTGCCAGCAGCCAAGACGGGACTAGCGGATTTATTGGGACCCAGTACTTC. This translates into CASSQDGTSGFIGTQYF.

This clonotype was seen only a few times. V usage is TRBV20-1 and J usage is TRBJ1-2; D gene ambiguous. The CDR3 length is 9 residues. Germline loops: CDR1 DFQATT, CDR2 SNEGSKA (reference sequence). With 2 bases removed from V and 7 bases from J, the gap between germline ends came to 2 bases. CDR3: CSARIGYTF. Here the CDR3 DNA reads TGCAGTGCTAGAATTGGCTACACCTTC.

The V and J genes are TRBV13 and TRBJ2-5; D is uncertain. The CDR3 covers 11 residues. CDR1 is PRHDT, CDR2 FYEKMQ, per germline (reference sequence). V dropped 4 bases and J dropped 6 bases, with 6 bases sitting between them. CDR3 sequence: CASSYLKTQYF. The DNA of the CDR3 is TGTGCCAGCAGCTATCTTAAGACCCAGTACTTC.

The rearrangement uses TRBV6-1 and TRBJ1-2, with D maybe TRBD1 (5 bases). This CDR3 is built from 16 residues. V lost 5 bases to trimming and J lost 6 bases, with 22 bases between them. Germline assignment: CDR1 MNHNS and CDR2 SASEGT. The CDR3 bases are TGTGCCAGCAGTCCAACGACAGTTAGAAATTTGGATGGCTACACCTTC. It encodes CASSPTTVRNLDGYTF.

This clonotype has only a few counts. V and J are TRBV28 and TRBJ2-5, with TRBD2 as a possible D gene (5 bases). The ends were cut back, 6 bases at V and 0 bases at J, with 14 bases in the middle. From germline, CDR1 is MDHEN and CDR2 SYDVKM. There are 15 residues in the CDR3. CDR3 nucleotides: TGTGCCAGCAGCATCCCGGGATCTAACCAAGAGACCCAGTACTTC. Translation: CASSIPGSNQETQYF.

This clonotype was seen repeatedly, ten times or more. The chain has TRBV12-3 or TRBV12-4 and TRBJ1-1; D is ambiguous. The CDR3 is 14 amino acids. The V gene lost 4 bases and the J gene lost 0 bases, with 9 bases spanning the gap. CDR3: CASSSETVNTEAFF. In DNA, the CDR3 is TGTGCCAGCAGTTCGGAGACGGTGAACACTGAAGCTTTCTTT.

This chain uses TRBV4-2 with TRBJ2-1; D is undetermined. The V end lost 10 bases, the J end lost 5 bases, and 18 bases lay between the germline ends. Germline V gives CDR1 LGHNA, CDR2 YNFKEQ. There are 14 residues in the CDR3. The CDR3 coding sequence is TGTGCCATGGGCCCCGGGCTCCTCCACAATGAGCAGTTCTTC. This codes for CAMGPGLLHNEQFF.

The chain joins TRBV12-2 to TRBJ1-6. TRBV12-2 constitutes a pseudogene. This CDR3 contains 16 residues. CDR3: CASRLVLSQNKSPLHF. In nucleotides, the CDR3 is TGTGCAAGTCGCTTAGTCTTGTCACAGAATAAGTCACCCCTCCACTTT.

This clonotype has at least ten counts. The CDR3 DNA is TGTGCCAGCAGCTTAGTAATGATGCGGTTTTACAATGAGCAGTTCTTC. Amino acids: CASSLVMMRFYNEQFF. The chain employs TRBV7-3 and TRBJ2-1; D is undetermined. The CDR3 has 16 residues. V lost 2 bases, J lost 4 bases, and 15 bases lay in between. Germline CDR1 reads SGHTA; CDR2 reads FQGTGA.

This clonotype has more than one count but fewer than ten. V usage is TRBV4-2 and J usage is TRBJ1-1; TRBD1 is a possible D gene (6 bases). Trimming stripped 4 bases from V and 3 bases from J, with 18 bases between. The CDR3 consists of 16 residues. CDR1 LGHNA and CDR2 YNFKEQ come from the germline V gene. The CDR3 bases are TGTGCCAGCAGCCCGTCGGGGGGCGGTTGGGACACTGAAGCTTTCTTT. This gives the protein CASSPSGGGWDTEAFF.

Many counts were recorded for this clonotype. The rearrangement joins TRBV9 to TRBJ1-1; a possible D gene is TRBD1 (5 bases). CDR1 SGDLS and CDR2 YYNGEE come from the germline V gene. There are 14 residues in the CDR3. V was trimmed by 3 bases and J by 5 bases, leaving 14 bases between them. The CDR3 here is CASSGGGGLTEAFF. The CDR3 coding sequence is TGTGCCAGCAGCGGCGGGGGGGGACTAACTGAAGCTTTCTTT. Drawing the rest from reference TRBV9 and TRBJ1-1, the complete variable domain is DSGVTQTPKHLITATGQRVTLRCSPRSGDLSVYWYQQSLDQGLQFLIQYYNGEERAKGNILERFSAQQFPDLHSELNLSSLELGDSALYFCASSGGGGLTEAFFGQGTRLTVV.

This clonotype showed up just a few times. J is TRBJ1-6 and V is TRBV4-3; perhaps TRBD1 as D (6 bases). V lost 0 bases and J lost 2, with 11 bases in between. The germline gives CDR1 LGHNA, CDR2 YSLEER. The CDR3 runs 17 residues. This CDR3 reads CASSQDRQDAYNSPLHF. The CDR3 region has the DNA TGCGCCAGCAGCCAAGATCGACAGGACGCCTATAATTCACCCCTCCACTTT.

This clonotype has a handful of counts. The chain is built from TRBV27 and TRBJ2-3; TRBD2 matches at 7 bases. The ends lost 6 bases at V and 2 bases at J; junction bases unmatched: 8. The germline CDR1 and CDR2 sequences are MNHEY and SMNVEV (reference sequence). This CDR3 is 15 amino acids long. CDR3 sequence reads: CASRRFGGYTDTQYF. The CDR3 nucleotides read TGTGCCAGCAGACGATTCGGGGGGTACACAGATACGCAGTATTTT.

This clonotype came up many times. The V gene is TRBV6-2 or TRBV6-3, the J gene TRBJ2-2; no definite D call. Germline CDR1 and CDR2: MNHEY and SVGEGT. This CDR3 has 14 amino acids. V was pared by 2 bases and J by 6 bases, with 10 bases between. The CDR3 DNA is TGTGCCAGCAGTTACGCTCGTATCGCCGGGGAGCTGTTTTTT. Amino acids: CASSYARIAGELFF.

This clonotype was counted at least ten times. The rearrangement links TRBV18 to TRBJ1-1, with 7 nucleotides matching TRBD1. The CDR3 has 13 amino acids. J was trimmed by 5 bases and V by 6 bases; bases with no gene match: 6. Germline V gives CDR1 KGHSH, CDR2 LQKENI. CDR3 nucleotides: TGTGCCAGCTCCACAGGGGCGAGGACTGAAGCTTTCTTT. Amino acids: CASSTGARTEAFF.

The sample holds many counts of this clonotype. The CDR3 sequence is CSVPRGYEQFF. The CDR3, as DNA: TGCAGCGTTCCTAGGGGGTACGAGCAGTTCTTC. The V call is TRBV29-1, the J call TRBJ2-1; D possibly corresponds to TRBD1 (6 bases). The CDR3 has 11 amino acids. Trimming took 5 bases from V and 10 from J, leaving 12 bases between them. The germline V gene encodes CDR1 SQVTM and CDR2 ANQGSEA.